A selection of T cell receptor beta chains follows, all from one sample in a study of OX40 agonist ivuxolimab in advanced cancers. Clones were sequenced by immunoSEQ multiplex PCR, and TCRdb holds only the in-frame ones, with some missing. The table has about 67,000 clones, about nine tenths seen once. Material: CD4+ or CD8+ T cells sorted from blood, obtained in a trial of the OX40 agonist ivuxolimab. These receptors originate from an adult with an advanced solid tumor such as melanoma, head and neck, liver or kidney cancer. Both conserved end residues are part of each CDR3. Fields, in order: D gene, J gene, clone size, V gene, CDR3 length, CDR3 protein, CDR3 DNA. D genes are given only for firm matches. Expanded clones get a size class; other rows say once, few or many, or leave the size out.

d_call: TRBD1; j_call: TRBJ1-5; clone_size: few; v_call: TRBV28; cdr3_length: 15; cdr3_aa: CASSFRDRDNQPQHF; cdr3_nt: TGTGCCAGCAGTTTCAGGGACAGGGATAATCAGCCCCAGCATTTT
d_call: .; j_call: TRBJ2-3; clone_size: .; v_call: TRBV5-1; cdr3_length: 13; cdr3_aa: CASSSGQTDTQYF; cdr3_nt: TGCGCCAGCAGCTCCGGACAGACAGATACGCAGTATTTT
d_call: .; j_call: TRBJ2-3; clone_size: .; v_call: TRBV29-1; cdr3_length: 13; cdr3_aa: CSVEELVGDTQYF; cdr3_nt: TGCAGCGTTGAAGAACTGGTAGGAGATACGCAGTATTTT
d_call: TRBD1; j_call: TRBJ1-1; clone_size: .; v_call: TRBV15; cdr3_length: 15; cdr3_aa: CATSKEDRGPTEAFF; cdr3_nt: TGTGCCACCAGCAAAGAAGACAGGGGTCCCACTGAAGCTTTCTTT
d_call: .; j_call: TRBJ2-1; clone_size: .; v_call: TRBV14; cdr3_length: 16; cdr3_aa: CATRINWGRNYNEQFF; cdr3_nt: TGTGCCACCAGAATTAATTGGGGACGGAACTACAATGAGCAGTTCTTC
d_call: TRBD1; j_call: TRBJ1-1; clone_size: .; v_call: TRBV9; cdr3_length: 13; cdr3_aa: CASSGTGRTEAFF; cdr3_nt: TGTGCCAGCAGCGGGACAGGGCGCACTGAAGCTTTCTTT
d_call: TRBD1; j_call: TRBJ2-7; clone_size: .; v_call: TRBV5-5; cdr3_length: 15; cdr3_aa: CASSSQTGSSYEQYF; cdr3_nt: TGTGCCAGCAGCTCACAGACAGGGAGCTCCTACGAGCAGTACTTC
d_call: .; j_call: TRBJ2-1; clone_size: .; v_call: TRBV11-3; cdr3_length: 11; cdr3_aa: CASSGWNEQFF; cdr3_nt: TGTGCCAGCAGCGGGTGGAATGAGCAGTTCTTC
d_call: TRBD2; j_call: TRBJ2-5; clone_size: .; v_call: TRBV15; cdr3_length: 16; cdr3_aa: CATSSPTSGPTRTQYF; cdr3_nt: TGTGCCACCAGCAGCCCGACTAGCGGTCCCACAAGGACCCAGTACTTC
d_call: .; j_call: TRBJ2-7; clone_size: .; v_call: TRBV7-2; cdr3_length: 17; cdr3_aa: CASSLVWRAQSSYEQYF; cdr3_nt: TGTGCCAGCAGCTTAGTTTGGAGGGCTCAGAGCTCCTACGAGCAGTACTTC
d_call: .; j_call: TRBJ1-2; clone_size: .; v_call: TRBV28; cdr3_length: 15; cdr3_aa: CASSFGEVANYGYTF; cdr3_nt: TGTGCCAGCAGTTTCGGCGAGGTAGCTAACTATGGCTACACCTTC
d_call: .; j_call: TRBJ1-3; clone_size: once; v_call: TRBV18; cdr3_length: 17; cdr3_aa: CASSPESAFSSGNTIYF; cdr3_nt: TGTGCCAGCTCACCAGAGAGTGCCTTTAGCTCTGGAAACACCATATATTTT
d_call: .; j_call: TRBJ1-2; clone_size: .; v_call: TRBV9; cdr3_length: 14; cdr3_aa: CASSVDMSQSGYTF; cdr3_nt: TGTGCCAGCAGCGTAGATATGAGCCAGAGTGGCTACACCTTC
d_call: .; j_call: TRBJ2-7; clone_size: .; v_call: TRBV2; cdr3_length: 14; cdr3_aa: CASSEADSYYEQYF; cdr3_nt: TGTGCCAGCAGTGAAGCAGACAGTTACTACGAGCAGTACTTC
d_call: TRBD1; j_call: TRBJ1-2; clone_size: .; v_call: TRBV27; cdr3_length: 14; cdr3_aa: CASSLSGQGYGYTF; cdr3_nt: TGTGCCAGCAGTTTATCGGGACAGGGGTATGGCTACACCTTC
d_call: TRBD1; j_call: TRBJ2-7; clone_size: .; v_call: TRBV18; cdr3_length: 16; cdr3_aa: CASSPLGTGGLNEQYF; cdr3_nt: TGTGCCAGCTCACCGCTCGGGACAGGGGGCCTCAACGAGCAGTACTTC
d_call: .; j_call: TRBJ2-7; clone_size: .; v_call: TRBV4-1; cdr3_length: 16; cdr3_aa: CASSPHALGITYEQHF; cdr3_nt: TGCGCCAGCAGCCCACACGCCCTCGGTATCACCTACGAGCAGCACTTC
d_call: TRBD1; j_call: TRBJ2-7; clone_size: .; v_call: TRBV18; cdr3_length: 15; cdr3_aa: CASSPRDRATYEQYF; cdr3_nt: TGTGCCAGCTCACCAAGGGACAGGGCAACCTACGAGCAGTACTTC
d_call: .; j_call: TRBJ2-5; clone_size: once; v_call: TRBV7-2; cdr3_length: 14; cdr3_aa: CASSLSGATETQYF; cdr3_nt: TGTGCCAGCAGCTTATCAGGCGCGACGGAGACCCAGTACTTC
d_call: TRBD1; j_call: TRBJ1-2; clone_size: .; v_call: TRBV19; cdr3_length: 16; cdr3_aa: CASSMGRKTGGYGYTF; cdr3_nt: TGTGCCAGTAGTATGGGCCGGAAAACAGGGGGCTATGGCTACACCTTC
d_call: .; j_call: TRBJ2-3; clone_size: .; v_call: TRBV7-2; cdr3_length: 13; cdr3_aa: CASSLAGEDTQYF; cdr3_nt: TGTGCCAGCAGCTTAGCGGGAGAGGATACGCAGTATTTT
d_call: .; j_call: TRBJ1-2; clone_size: .; v_call: TRBV11-3; cdr3_length: 14; cdr3_aa: CASSHGTDNYGYTF; cdr3_nt: TGTGCCAGCAGCCACGGGACCGACAACTATGGCTACACCTTC
d_call: .; j_call: TRBJ1-1; clone_size: .; v_call: TRBV4-3; cdr3_length: 15; cdr3_aa: CASSHSPYDSLEAFF; cdr3_nt: TGCGCCAGCAGCCATTCTCCATATGACAGCCTCGAAGCTTTCTTT
d_call: .; j_call: TRBJ1-5; clone_size: .; v_call: TRBV28; cdr3_length: 17; cdr3_aa: CASSHIRDILSNQPQHF; cdr3_nt: TGTGCCAGCAGCCATATCCGGGACATCCTTAGCAATCAGCCCCAGCATTTT
d_call: .; j_call: TRBJ1-1; clone_size: few; v_call: TRBV19; cdr3_length: 15; cdr3_aa: CASSGFVGQRTEAFF; cdr3_nt: TGTGCCAGTAGTGGGTTTGTGGGCCAGAGGACTGAAGCTTTCTTT
d_call: TRBD1; j_call: TRBJ2-5; clone_size: once; v_call: TRBV5-4; cdr3_length: 15; cdr3_aa: CASSSTGTGWETQYF; cdr3_nt: TGTGCCAGCAGCTCCACCGGGACAGGGTGGGAGACCCAGTACTTC
d_call: .; j_call: TRBJ1-2; clone_size: .; v_call: TRBV15; cdr3_length: 14; cdr3_aa: CATSRDRFAYGYTF; cdr3_nt: TGTGCCACCAGCAGAGATCGGTTCGCCTATGGCTACACCTTC
d_call: TRBD1; j_call: TRBJ2-5; clone_size: .; v_call: TRBV11-2; cdr3_length: 13; cdr3_aa: CASSLGQEETQYF; cdr3_nt: TGTGCCAGCAGCCTAGGACAGGAAGAGACCCAGTACTTC
d_call: TRBD1; j_call: TRBJ1-3; clone_size: .; v_call: TRBV29-1; cdr3_length: 16; cdr3_aa: CSVDTMTGSPGNTIYF; cdr3_nt: TGCAGCGTTGACACGATGACAGGGAGTCCTGGAAACACCATATATTTT